A selection of T cell receptor beta chains follows, all from one sample in a study of blood T cell repertoires in COVID-19. The protocol was immunoSEQ multiplex PCR, while the TCRdb copy is restricted to in-frame clones and leaves out a portion. The table shows about 220,000 clones, with about 90% occurring only once. Sequenced material: peripheral blood. The receptors stem from a man aged 35 to 55 with active or convalescent COVID-19. Both conserved end residues are part of each CDR3. Each record gives: clone size, J gene, V gene, D gene, CDR3 DNA, CDR3 protein. D genes are given only for firm matches. Size tells how often a clone was seen (once, few, many) or the class of an expanded clone, and some rows leave it out.

>-|TRBJ2-5|TRBV19|TRBD1
TGTGCCAGTAGTATTCAGGGGGCTGAGACCCAGTACTTC
CASSIQGAETQYF
>-|TRBJ2-1|TRBV11-2|-
TGTGCCAGCAGCTTAGTTCCCAGGGATGAGCAGTTCTTC
CASSLVPRDEQFF
>-|TRBJ1-2|TRBV30|-
TGTGCCTGGAAAACAGGGAACAACTATGGCTACACCTTC
CAWKTGNNYGYTF
>once|TRBJ1-1|TRBV30|-
TGTGCCGGGGGAGGGCCGAAGAACACTGAAGCTTTCTTT
CAGGGPKNTEAFF
>-|TRBJ2-7|TRBV10-3|TRBD2
TGTGCCACCATGGGTCAAGGGGCGGCTAGCGGGAGCTACGAGCAGTACTTC
CATMGQGAASGSYEQYF
>-|TRBJ1-1|TRBV19|-
TGTGCCGGCAGGGGCCCGGGAACTGAAGCTTTCTTT
CAGRGPGTEAFF
>-|TRBJ2-7|TRBV30|-
TGTGCCTCCGTTCAGGACAGCCCCTACTACGAGCAGTACTTC
CASVQDSPYYEQYF
>-|TRBJ2-5|TRBV4-1|TRBD2
TGCGCCAGCAGCCAAGATCCCCTAGCGGGGGCTCAAGAGACCCAGTACTTC
CASSQDPLAGAQETQYF
>-|TRBJ2-3|TRBV5-1|-
TGCGCCAGCAGCTTGTTTCCGCGACAGGGCACAGATACGCAGTATTTT
CASSLFPRQGTDTQYF
>-|TRBJ2-7|TRBV29-1|-
TGCAGCGTTTTTAGACCAGGGCTCCCCTACGAGCAGTACTTC
CSVFRPGLPYEQYF
>-|TRBJ1-1|TRBV29-1|-
TGCAGCTCGCTGGGGGGGAACACTGAAGCTTTCTTT
CSSLGGNTEAFF
>-|TRBJ1-1|TRBV10-1|TRBD1
TGCGCCAGCAGTGAGTCCAGGGGGCGGACTGAAGCTTTCTTT
CASSESRGRTEAFF
>-|TRBJ2-1|TRBV15|TRBD1
TGTGCCACCAGCAATCGACAGGGGGGAAATGAGCAGTTCTTC
CATSNRQGGNEQFF
>-|TRBJ1-1|TRBV19|-
TGTGCCAGTAAGGTTTGGGGGGGCACCTCCGAAGCTTTCTTT
CASKVWGGTSEAFF
>few|TRBJ2-7|TRBV2|-
TGTGCCAGCAGTGTTTCAGCGGCCTCCTACGAGCAGTACTTC
CASSVSAASYEQYF
>-|TRBJ2-3|TRBV2|-
TGTGCCAGCAGTGAAGGGACTATATTCACAGATACGCAGTATTTT
CASSEGTIFTDTQYF
>-|TRBJ2-7|TRBV5-1|TRBD1
TGCGCCAGCAGGCTAGGGACAGGGGGCGACGAGCAGTACTTC
CASRLGTGGDEQYF
>-|TRBJ1-5|TRBV27|-
TGTGCCAGCGGGTCTTGGGGGCTGAGCAATCAGCCCCAGCATTTT
CASGSWGLSNQPQHF
>-|TRBJ2-7|TRBV7-2|TRBD2
TGTGCCAGCAGCTCATACGGGACTAGCGGAGCCTACGAGCAGTACTTC
CASSSYGTSGAYEQYF
>few|TRBJ1-5|TRBV19|-
TGTGCCAGTACCCTGGGGCAGGGGCTCAATCAGCCCCAGCATTTT
CASTLGQGLNQPQHF
>-|TRBJ1-2|TRBV6-5|-
TGTGCCAGCGTTAGCTCCCACCGCTATGGCTACACCTTC
CASVSSHRYGYTF
>once|TRBJ1-4|TRBV6-5|-
TGTGCCGCAACCGGGACTACTAATGAAAAACTGTTTTTT
CAATGTTNEKLFF
>-|TRBJ1-1|TRBV10-2|-
TGCGCCAGCAGTGAGTCGAGCCAGGCAGAAGCTTTCTTT
CASSESSQAEAFF
>-|TRBJ1-4|TRBV27|TRBD1
TGTGCCAGCAGTGCATCGGGACAGGGGAGGAAACTGTTTTTT
CASSASGQGRKLFF
>-|TRBJ1-1|TRBV30|TRBD1
TGTGCCTGGAGTAACAGGGGGGGAACTGAAGCTTTCTTT
CAWSNRGGTEAFF
>-|TRBJ2-1|TRBV6-5|-
TGTGCCAGCAGTTACTCTGGCTCAAACAATGAGCAGTTCTTC
CASSYSGSNNEQFF
>-|TRBJ1-1|TRBV10-3|-
TGTGCCATCAGTCTTACAGGGCGAGGGACTGAAGCTTTCTTT
CAISLTGRGTEAFF
>-|TRBJ2-3|TRBV10-2|TRBD2
TGCGCCAGCAGCGAACCCCTTGCTCTAGCGGGAGCAGATACGCAGTATTTT
CASSEPLALAGADTQYF
>-|TRBJ2-7|TRBV5-1|-
TGCGCCAGCAGCATAACCGGGACACCCTCGACTGAGCAGTACTTC
CASSITGTPSTEQYF
>once|TRBJ2-7|TRBV10-3|TRBD1
TGTGCCATCAGTGGACAGGGTAGGGAGCAGTACTTC
CAISGQGREQYF
>-|TRBJ2-1|TRBV19|-
TGTGCCAGTAGTATAGAGGGGGCCCCTCCCAATGAGCAGTTCTTC
CASSIEGAPPNEQFF
>-|TRBJ1-5|TRBV21-1|-
TGTGCCAGCAGCAAATCCAGGTTTGAAGAAGGCAATCAGCCCCAGCATTTT
CASSKSRFEEGNQPQHF
>-|TRBJ2-7|TRBV7-9|-
TGTGCCAGCAGCTTAGCGAACAGCTATCCCTACGAGCAGTACTTC
CASSLANSYPYEQYF
>-|TRBJ2-7|TRBV27|-
TGTGCCAGCAGCCCCCCCCGGGGCGGGGCTTACTTC
CASSPPRGGAYF
>once|TRBJ1-2|TRBV9|-
TGTGCCAGCAGCGACACGCTCTATGGCTACACCTTC
CASSDTLYGYTF
>once|TRBJ2-6|TRBV10-3|-
TGTGCCATCAAAGGGGAAGAAGGGGCCAGCTCTGGGGCCAACGTCCTGACTTTC
CAIKGEEGASSGANVLTF
>-|TRBJ2-5|TRBV4-2|TRBD2
TGTGCCAGCAGCCGGGGACTAGCGGGGTTTTCGACAGAGACCCAGTACTTC
CASSRGLAGFSTETQYF
>-|TRBJ1-2|TRBV4-2|TRBD1
TGTGCCAGCAGCCAGGAACCCCGACAGGGCGGGGATGGCTACACCTTC
CASSQEPRQGGDGYTF
>-|TRBJ2-5|TRBV5-4|TRBD2
TGTGCCAGCAGCTCCCCGGGACTAGGAAAGACCCAGTACTTC
CASSSPGLGKTQYF
>-|TRBJ1-2|TRBV28|-
TGTGCCAGCAGTTTAGACAGGCCGACCTATGGCTACACCTTC
CASSLDRPTYGYTF
>-|TRBJ1-1|TRBV27|-
TGTGCCAGCACCCTAACAGGGCTTGGTACTGAAGCTTTCTTT
CASTLTGLGTEAFF
>-|TRBJ1-1|TRBV6-5|-
TGTGCCAGCAGTTACCAGCGAACCAGTGATACTGAAGCTTTCTTT
CASSYQRTSDTEAFF
>-|TRBJ2-3|TRBV6-1|-
TGTGCCAGCAGTGAAGTTGGGGGCCACACAGATACGCAGTATTTT
CASSEVGGHTDTQYF
>-|TRBJ2-3|TRBV27|TRBD1
TGTGCCAGCAACCCGAGGTACTGGGACAGCCACACTCTTCGCACAGATACGCAGTATTTT
CASNPRYWDSHTLRTDTQYF
>-|TRBJ1-5|TRBV7-9|-
TGTGCCAGCAGTCCCCCCGGCAGGGAAAGCAATCAGCCCCAGCATTTT
CASSPPGRESNQPQHF